A selection of T cell receptor beta chains follows, all from one sample in a study of T cells in Graves' hyperthyroidism and ophthalmopathy. TCRdb re-called the multiplex PCR reads through MiXCR, storing one row per CDR3 protein. Altogether approximately 620,000 distinct CDR3 sequences are present, more than 11% being singletons, with the ten largest covering 5.5% to 7.5%. The sample taken for sequencing was blood. These receptors all stem from a woman younger than 45 with Graves' hyperthyroidism that later progressed to Graves' ophthalmopathy. Each CDR3 is given without its conserved first and last residue. Only some rows state a clone size, as once, few, many or a class for expanded clones.

v_call clone_size cdr3_aa
TRBV4-1 many ASSQDLQDTEAF
TRBV20-1 many SARIGQGVNSPLH
TRBV24-1 many ATSDSTGAIDGYT
TRBV12-3/TRBV12-4 many ASSPTPGEKLF
TRBV20-1 many SARVWRVSYNEQF
TRBV2 many ASTLLAPDTDTQY
TRBV19 NA ASTSLGQEQY
TRBV5-1 many ASSPVGDRGRTNEKLF
TRBV5-1 many ASSLAGTVGTEAF
TRBV11-1 NA ASSHPSGLALSEQF
TRBV2 many ASSAPPQGRDGYT
TRBV7-8 many ASSHREGSTEAF
TRBV28 many ASSLHSPLH
TRBV24-1 NA ATSEDDWGHGYT
TRBV25-1 NA ASSESQGYPGNTIY
TRBV14 few ASSLLTADTDTQY
TRBV12-3/TRBV12-4 many ASSPSGGPYNEQF
TRBV3-1 many ASSQGRGLSYEQY
TRBV3-1 many ASSQRDRAQPQH
TRBV5-6 many ASRDGTSYEQY
TRBV5-1 few ASSLGQAGVI
TRBV6-2/TRBV6-3 many ASSHKTGTGKMNTEAF
TRBV6-1 many ASRQGAFNYGYT
TRBV20-1 few SAPPRVDIGELF
TRBV7-2 many ASSSSWQARELF
TRBV2 many ASSEQGAGANVLT
TRBV11-2 NA ASSLVGGVLPDTQY
TRBV5-8 NA ASSFGDREAF
TRBV7-9 many ASSLGQALYGYT
TRBV9 NA ASSVDARDQPQH
TRBV11-2 many ASSLPDRGPYEQY
TRBV30 many AWTSFSGGYNEQF
TRBV7-7 many ASQDGRQETQY
TRBV7-9 NA ASSAPGGAFNEQF
TRBV18 NA ASSRAGGNQPQH
TRBV14 NA ASSQYGLSESTDTQY
TRBV3-1 many ASSPRLAGYSYEQY
TRBV6-2/TRBV6-3 many ASSPLARSGEQY
TRBV27 many ASSPGGGSYNSPLH
TRBV6-5 many ASSYVGPYEQY
TRBV7-9 many ASSLALGGSNEKLF
TRBV19 few ASSPMGRPGDYGYT
TRBV11-2 many ASSWAYEQY
TRBV19 many ASSMQASNQPQH
TRBV4-1 many ASSPPGQGTGELF
TRBV20-1 many SASSGGRINEQF
TRBV9 few ASSVGPLVEGEQF
TRBV20-1 many SALGVAGTNEQF
TRBV24-1 NA ATSDSGFGEQF